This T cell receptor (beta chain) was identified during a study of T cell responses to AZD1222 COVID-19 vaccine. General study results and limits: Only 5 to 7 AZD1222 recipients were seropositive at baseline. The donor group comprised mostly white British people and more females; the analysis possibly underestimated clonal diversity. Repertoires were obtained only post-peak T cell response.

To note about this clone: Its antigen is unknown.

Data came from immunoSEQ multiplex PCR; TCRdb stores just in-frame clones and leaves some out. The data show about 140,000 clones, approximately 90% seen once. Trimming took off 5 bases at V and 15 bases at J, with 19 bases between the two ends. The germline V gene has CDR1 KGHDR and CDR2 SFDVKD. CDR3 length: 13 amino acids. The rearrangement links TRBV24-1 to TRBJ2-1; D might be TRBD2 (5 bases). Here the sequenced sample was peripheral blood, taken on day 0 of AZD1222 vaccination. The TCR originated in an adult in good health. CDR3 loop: CATSVGESTTRFF. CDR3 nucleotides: TGTGCCACCAGTGTAGGAGAATCGACTACCAGGTTCTTC.